Detailed here is one T cell receptor beta chain. Its antigen is not known. The donors belonged to the roughly 110-subject validation cohort, separate from the 666-subject first cohort. The data stem from a study of cytomegalovirus exposure and HLA in healthy donors. Only in-frame clones appear in the TCRdb table, and some are missing; sequencing was by immunoSEQ multiplex PCR. Of about 250,000 clones listed, about 90% are singletons. General study findings and limits: Among TCR beta chains, those listed as cytomegalovirus-associated numbered about 160. Per published reports, the classifier diagnosed cytomegalovirus status with high specificity and sensitivity. The tendency of first-cohort TCR clusters to co-occur in the 90 to 150 validation repertoires was the finding of a later analysis.

The sample was PBMCs. This receptor was obtained from a man aged 18 to 30 in good health and CMV-seropositive.

The DNA for the CDR3 is TGCGCCAGCAGCGCCCGACAGGTCCCCGAGACCCAGTACTTC. Translating gives CASSARQVPETQYF. The chain has TRBV5-1 and TRBJ2-5; TRBD1 is a possible D gene (6 bases). Germline assignment: CDR1 SGHRS and CDR2 YFSETQ. The CDR3 loop spans 14 amino acids. The germline V and J ends were trimmed by 4 bases and 5 bases, with 15 bases remaining between them.